This entry lists 9 T cell receptor beta chains sequenced from one sample in a study of blood T cell repertoires in COVID-19 (dated by TCRdb to between 2020 and 2021). Libraries were built with the immunoSEQ multiplex PCR assay. The table was pulled from immuneACCESS by TCRdb, which kept in-frame rearrangements only. Such tables lose some clones; where checked, under half of the loss comes from unresolved V genes, and the rest has no known cause. For this sample the table gives 250,000 to 350,000 clones, of which about 90% were detected only once. 7.8% of the sample lies in the top ten. Material: peripheral blood. All receptors derive from a woman in her fifties or sixties who had recovered from COVID-19.

This chain connects TRBV6-5 to TRBJ2-7; maybe TRBD2 (5 bases). Per germline, CDR1 MNHEY and CDR2 SVGAGI. This CDR3 contains 16 residues. The ends were cut back, 2 bases at V and 2 bases at J, with 16 bases in the middle. The CDR3 spells CASSYGGNSGAYEQYF. Here the CDR3 DNA reads TGTGCCAGCAGTTACGGTGGTAACAGCGGAGCCTACGAGCAGTACTTC.

The chain joins TRBV7-2 to TRBJ1-2; D gene uncertain. The V gene's germline CDR1 is SGHTA and CDR2 FQGNSA. Trimming stripped 1 base from V and 8 bases from J, with 14 bases between. The CDR3 contains 14 residues. The DNA of the CDR3 is TGTGCCAGCAGCTTAGGTCGGTTCGGGGTCGGCTACACCTTC. Translated: CASSLGRFGVGYTF.

This sequence joins TRBV15 and TRBJ2-5; 10 nucleotides agree with TRBD2. Germline V gene data show CDR1 as LNHNV and CDR2 as YYDKDF (reference sequence). The J segment lost 4 bases and the V segment lost 1 base, leaving 6 bases of the junction unmatched. The CDR3 is made up of 16 amino acids. The chain's CDR3 is CATSRGISGRIETQYF. The CDR3 DNA follows: TGTGCCACCAGCAGAGGTATTAGCGGGAGGATAGAGACCCAGTACTTC.

The chain recombines TRBV24-1 with TRBJ2-7; D gene ambiguous. Germline loops: CDR1 KGHDR, CDR2 SFDVKD. The CDR3 contains 13 residues. Trimming shortened V by 5 bases and J by 2 bases, and 9 bases separated the two germline ends. The CDR3 protein is CATSVTETYEQYF. CDR3 nucleotide sequence: TGTGCCACCAGTGTTACAGAAACCTACGAGCAGTACTTC.

The chain joins TRBV7-8 to TRBJ2-7; 9 bases align to TRBD2. The germline V gene encodes CDR1 SGHVS and CDR2 FQNEAQ. Trimming at V came to 5 bases and at J to 2 bases, leaving 10 bases not matched to a gene. The CDR3 totals 16 residues. Here the CDR3 DNA reads TGTGCCAGCAGCCCAACTAGCGGGTCATCGACCTACGAGCAGTACTTC. Amino acid sequence: CASSPTSGSSTYEQYF.

This chain joins TRBV5-6 and TRBJ2-4; 15 bases agree with TRBD2. With V trimmed by 2 bases and J by 4 bases, 4 bases remained unmatched. The CDR3 length is 17 residues. Germline CDR1 and CDR2: SGHDT and YYEEEE. The CDR3 loop reads CASSFPGTSGGKNIQYF. The CDR3 DNA follows: TGTGCCAGCAGCTTCCCCGGGACTAGCGGGGGGAAAAACATTCAGTACTTC.

The chain joins TRBV6-6 to TRBJ1-5; the D gene is possibly TRBD1 (5 bases). Germline CDR1 is MNHNY and CDR2 is SVGAGI (reference sequence). Trimming took off 2 bases at V and 4 bases at J, with 15 bases between the two ends. The CDR3 has 16 residues. This chain's CDR3 is CASSYDSFQPNQPQHF. Written as DNA, the CDR3 is TGTGCCAGCAGTTACGACAGCTTCCAACCGAATCAGCCCCAGCATTTT.

This clone has a handful of counts. The V call is TRBV7-9, the J call TRBJ2-1, with 11 bases fitting TRBD2. The CDR3 is made up of 15 amino acids. The junction had 5 bases not matched to a gene; V was cut back by 3 bases and J by 7 bases. In germline, CDR1 is SEHNR, CDR2 FQNEAQ (reference sequence). CDR3 DNA: TGTGCCAGCAGCTTTAGCGGGGGGGCCCGGAATGAGCAGTTCTTC. It encodes CASSFSGGARNEQFF.

The gene calls are TRBV7-2 and TRBJ1-2; possible D gene TRBD1, 5 bases. Trimming took off 8 bases at V and 4 bases at J, with 14 bases between the two ends. The CDR3 has 13 amino acids. Per the germline V gene, CDR1 is SGHTA and CDR2 is FQGNSA. The CDR3 nucleotides are TGTGCCAGCGACTTTGGGGGGACCTATGGCTACACCTTC. Translating gives CASDFGGTYGYTF.